These 29 T cell receptor beta chains were sequenced from one sample in a study of blood T cell repertoires in COVID-19. The method was immunoSEQ multiplex PCR; TCRdb's version includes in-frame clones alone and lacks a portion of them. The sample carries 75,000 to 90,000 clones, around 91% recorded once. The specimen sequenced was peripheral blood. Receptors originate from a human donor in a cohort sampled during active COVID-19.

This clone was recorded once. V and J are TRBV4-2 and TRBJ1-1; no definite D call. V shed 0 bases and J shed 8 bases, with 10 bases lying between them. CDR3 size: 13 residues. From germline, CDR1 is LGHNA and CDR2 YNFKEQ. The CDR3 here is CASSQESMREAFF. CDR3 DNA: TGTGCCAGCAGCCAAGAAAGCATGAGAGAAGCTTTCTTT.

The chain carries TRBV27 and TRBJ1-2; 7 bases line up with TRBD1. The CDR3 extends over 13 amino acids. The ends lost 8 bases at V and 1 base at J; junction bases unmatched: 4. Germline V lookup: CDR1 MNHEY, CDR2 SMNVEV (reference sequence). The CDR3 spells CASGGTVNYGYTF. For the CDR3, the DNA is TGTGCCAGCGGTGGGACAGTTAACTATGGCTACACCTTC.

Worth noting for this clone: One end of the junction is discordant with germline, which a read error may explain. This chain connects TRBV6-5 to TRBJ2-7; D is possibly TRBD1 (6 bases). Germline CDR1 MNHEY, CDR2 SVGAGI. The CDR3 length is 11 residues. CDR3 coding DNA: TGTGCCAGCCGCAGGTGGCAGGGGATGCACTTC. This codes for CASRRWQGMHF.

The chain combines TRBV4-3 with TRBJ1-4; 8 positions match TRBD1. The length of the CDR3 is 15 residues. Germline V gene lookup returns CDR1 LGHNA and CDR2 YSLEER. The V segment lost 3 bases and the J segment 5 bases; nucleotides outside the gene matches: 5. CDR3 region: CASSQGRGLNEKLFF. DNA for the CDR3: TGCGCCAGCAGCCAGGGCAGGGGGCTGAATGAAAAACTGTTTTTT.

V usage is TRBV5-8 and J usage is TRBJ1-6, with D uncertain. CDR1 and CDR2 (germline): SGHTS, YDEGEE. This CDR3 has 15 residues. V was pared by 9 bases and J by 3 bases, with 16 bases between. CDR3 in amino acids: CATQVSVNYNSPLHF. The CDR3 coding sequence is TGTGCCACCCAGGTTTCAGTAAACTATAATTCACCCCTCCACTTT. Full variable domain (missing parts from reference TRBV5-8 and TRBJ1-6): EAGVTQSPTHLIKTRGQQATLRCSPISGHTSVYWYQQALGLGLQFLLWYDEGEERNRGNFPPRFSGRQFPNYSSELNVNALELEDSALYLCATQVSVNYNSPLHFGNGTRLTVT.

The V and J genes are TRBV2 and TRBJ2-2; 9 positions agree with TRBD2. V gave up 4 bases and J gave up 4 bases; unmatched junction bases: 4. The CDR3 runs 15 residues. Germline CDR1 is SNHLY and CDR2 is FYNNEI. The CDR3, as DNA: TGTGCCAGCAGTGGACTAGCGGATGGCACCGGGGAGCTGTTTTTT. Its protein product is CASSGLADGTGELFF.

This rearrangement joins TRBV18 to TRBJ2-5, with TRBD1 matching over 7 bases. The CDR3 sequence is 16 residues long. Trimming took 2 bases from V and 4 from J; bases not matched to a gene: 10. In germline, CDR1 is KGHSH, CDR2 LQKENI. In DNA, the CDR3 is TGTGCCAGCTCACCATCCGGGACAGCGGCCCCAGAGACCCAGTACTTC. Translating gives CASSPSGTAAPETQYF.

The count of this clone is one. The rearrangement uses TRBV15 and TRBJ1-4; TRBD1 might be the D (5 bases). The germline gives CDR1 LNHNV, CDR2 YYDKDF (reference sequence). V lost 0 bases and J 8 bases, leaving 13 bases between the germline ends. The CDR3 has 15 amino acids. This chain's CDR3 is CATSREEGSGEKLFF. CDR3 coding DNA: TGTGCCACCAGCAGAGAGGAGGGGAGTGGAGAAAAACTGTTTTTT.

The gene calls are TRBV3-1 (or the pseudogene TRBV3-2) and TRBJ1-3; unclear D gene. The CDR3 is made up of 15 amino acids. CDR1 LGHDT and CDR2 YNNKEL come from the germline V gene (reference sequence). Trimming removed 3 bases from V and 4 bases from J, with 13 bases in between. The CDR3 spells CASSQYPPAGNTIYF. The CDR3 DNA follows: TGTGCCAGCAGCCAGTATCCCCCCGCGGGAAACACCATATATTTT.

This rearrangement joins TRBV3-1 (or the pseudogene TRBV3-2) to TRBJ1-4; 8 bases are shared with TRBD1. The CDR3 contains 16 residues. Looked up from germline, CDR1 is LGHDT and CDR2 is YNNKEL (reference sequence). V dropped 4 bases and J dropped 7; count of bases not matched to a gene: 11. CDR3 region: CASSPSLAGGGEKLFF. CDR3 bases: TGTGCCAGCAGCCCTAGTTTGGCAGGGGGCGGTGAAAAACTGTTTTTT.

The rearrangement uses TRBV6-5 and TRBJ1-1; 11 bases match TRBD1. The CDR3 is made up of 13 amino acids. The V segment lost 7 bases and the J segment 11 bases; nucleotides outside the gene matches: 9. Germline V gene data show CDR1 as MNHEY and CDR2 as SVGAGI. CDR3 DNA sequence: TGTGCCAGCATAGGGACAGGGGGTTTTGGTGCTTTCTTT. Amino acid sequence: CASIGTGGFGAFF.

This clone was counted once. V usage is TRBV5-1 and J usage is TRBJ2-7; 8 bases line up with TRBD2. CDR1 and CDR2 (germline): SGHRS, YFSETQ. With 5 bases clipped from V and 3 bases from J, the junction kept 10 bases outside the gene matches. This CDR3 is 15 amino acids long. The CDR3 sequence: CASRLSWRGDYEQYF. The CDR3 DNA sequence: TGCGCCAGCAGACTGAGTTGGCGGGGGGACTACGAGCAGTACTTC.

This chain links TRBV11-2 with TRBJ1-3, with D perhaps matching TRBD1 (6 bases). V was pared by 1 base and J by 0 bases, with 19 bases between. CDR3 length equals 19 residues. The germline V gene has CDR1 SGHAT and CDR2 FQNNGV. The CDR3 here is CASSLAPLLTGPSGNTIYF. CDR3 DNA: TGTGCCAGCAGCTTAGCCCCCTTATTAACAGGGCCCTCTGGAAACACCATATATTTT.

The chain uses TRBV29-1 and TRBJ1-2; TRBD1 matches at 7 bases. The trim removed 3 bases at V and 3 bases at J, leaving 4 bases unmatched. The CDR3 is 13 amino acids. The germline V gene has CDR1 SQVTM and CDR2 ANQGSEA. The CDR3 region has the DNA TGCAGCGTTGAGCCGGGGACAGACTATGGCTACACCTTC. Its protein is CSVEPGTDYGYTF.

The V and J genes are TRBV6-2 or TRBV6-3 and TRBJ2-2; 12 positions match TRBD2. Germline trimming cut 7 bases from V and 7 bases from J; bases unmatched to any gene: 4. Germline CDR1 and CDR2: MNHEY and SVGEGT. This CDR3 comprises 14 residues. Written as DNA, the CDR3 is TGTGCCAGCAACCCTAGCGGGGGGGGCGGGGAGCTGTTTTTT. It codes for CASNPSGGGGELFF.

This clone has just a few counts. The gene calls are TRBV10-3 and TRBJ1-1; TRBD1 aligns across 7 bases. Germline V lookup: CDR1 ENHRY, CDR2 SYGVKD. The CDR3 is made up of 14 amino acids. Unmatched junction bases numbered 7, after V lost 3 bases and J lost 6 bases. The CDR3 DNA is TGTGCCATCAGTGAAGAGGGACAGTACTCTGAAGCTTTCTTT. Amino acid sequence: CAISEEGQYSEAFF.

This clone was counted a few times. V gene TRBV14 combines with J gene TRBJ1-3; D remains unclear. The germline CDR1 and CDR2 sequences are SGHDN and FVKESK. Trimming took 2 bases from V and 4 from J, leaving 3 bases between them. The CDR3 is 12 amino acids. As DNA, the CDR3 is TGTGCCAGCAGCCAAAGCGGAAACACCATATATTTT. Its translation is CASSQSGNTIYF.

This chain links TRBV7-2 with TRBJ2-5; 10 positions match TRBD2. CDR3 length equals 17 residues. J was trimmed by 0 bases and V by 1 base; bases with no gene match: 5. Germline V gene data show CDR1 as SGHTA and CDR2 as FQGNSA. CDR3 residues: CASSLGIAGGHQETQYF. The CDR3 coding sequence is TGTGCCAGCAGCTTAGGTATAGCGGGGGGCCACCAAGAGACCCAGTACTTC.

The chain carries TRBV5-1 and TRBJ2-7; 14 bases agree with TRBD2. V shed 2 bases and J 9 bases; nucleotides not matched to a gene: 10. CDR3 length: 16 amino acids. CDR1 and CDR2 (germline): SGHRS, YFSETQ. The CDR3 coding sequence is TGCGCCAGCAGCTTAGGGACTAGCGGGGGCCCCGGGCGGCAGTACTTC. Protein product: CASSLGTSGGPGRQYF. Filled out from reference TRBV5-1 and TRBJ2-7, the complete variable domain reads KAGVTQTPRYLIKTRGQQVTLSCSPISGHRSVSWYQQTPGQGLQFLFEYFSETQRNKGNFPGRFSGRQFSNSRSEMNVSTLELGDSALYLCASSLGTSGGPGRQYFGPGTRLTVT.

A few counts support this clone. This chain joins TRBV7-9 and TRBJ1-1; 7 bases are shared with TRBD1. The V and J ends lost 10 bases and 2 bases, in that order; junction bases with no gene match: 10. Germline V lookup: CDR1 SEHNR, CDR2 FQNEAQ (reference sequence). The CDR3 has 14 residues. The CDR3 DNA is TGTGCCACCATCCCGGGACAGTATAACACTGAAGCTTTCTTT. Translated: CATIPGQYNTEAFF.

V gene TRBV18 combines with J gene TRBJ2-7, with D possibly being TRBD2 (6 bases). This CDR3 has 14 residues. V lost 4 bases and J lost 5, with 15 bases in between. Per germline, CDR1 KGHSH and CDR2 LQKENI. The CDR3 bases are TGTGCCAGCTCACGGGACTCCGGAGGGGACGAGCAGTACTTC. Its translation is CASSRDSGGDEQYF.

CDR3 amino acids: CASRAGRSSYEQYF. The DNA of the CDR3 is TGTGCCAGCAGGGCGGGACGGAGCTCCTACGAGCAGTACTTC. V and J are TRBV11-3 and TRBJ2-7; D is possibly TRBD2 (6 bases). The CDR3 covers 14 residues. V lost 6 bases to trimming and J lost 0 bases, with 12 bases between them. From germline, CDR1 is SGHNT and CDR2 YENEEA.

The chain couples TRBV6-5 to TRBJ2-7, with 13 bases aligning to TRBD2. The germline gives CDR1 MNHEY, CDR2 SVGAGI. CDR3 size: 14 residues. Trimming cost V 6 bases and J 6 bases; bases outside gene matches: 5. The DNA for the CDR3 is TGTGCCAGCAGCGGGACTAGCGGGGCGTTCGAGCAGTACTTC. It is translated as CASSGTSGAFEQYF.

The V and J genes are TRBV6-2 or TRBV6-3 and TRBJ1-5, with 8 bases matching TRBD1. CDR1 is MNHEY, CDR2 SVGEGT, per germline. The CDR3 has 18 residues. V was clipped by 1 base and J by 5 bases; unmatched bases: 13. The CDR3 DNA is TGTGCCAGCAGTTACTGGACAGGGCGGGCAAGAAACGATCAGCCCCAGCATTTT. It yields the protein CASSYWTGRARNDQPQHF.

This clone was counted only a few times. V and J are TRBV19 and TRBJ1-2; 11 nucleotides line up with TRBD1. This CDR3 has 13 residues. CDR1 is LNHDA, CDR2 SQIVND, per germline (reference sequence). V lost 7 bases to trimming and J lost 4 bases; unmatched junction nucleotides: 2. The CDR3 sequence is CASKGTGGYGYTF. The DNA for the CDR3 is TGTGCCAGTAAGGGGACAGGGGGCTATGGCTACACCTTC.

Here the CDR3 DNA reads TGTGCCAGCAGTTACGATAGCTATGGCTACACCTTC. This codes for CASSYDSYGYTF. J is TRBJ1-2 and V is TRBV6-2 or TRBV6-3; D gene uncertain. Trimming pared 2 bases from V and 4 bases from J, leaving 5 bases between. From germline, CDR1 is MNHEY and CDR2 SVGEGT. The CDR3 is 12 amino acids.

The chain links TRBV5-1 to TRBJ1-1; 7 bases are a match to TRBD1. This CDR3 is built from 14 residues. Unmatched junction bases numbered 5, after V lost 2 bases and J lost 4 bases. Per germline, CDR1 SGHRS and CDR2 YFSETQ. Here the CDR3 reads CASSFRQGGTEAFF. The CDR3 coding sequence is TGCGCCAGCAGCTTTAGGCAGGGGGGCACTGAAGCTTTCTTT.

The V and J genes are TRBV18 and TRBJ2-7, with D maybe TRBD2 (5 bases). CDR1 and CDR2 from the germline V gene are KGHSH and LQKENI. Trimming stripped 4 bases from V and 3 bases from J, with 10 bases between. CDR3 size: 13 residues. CDR3 loop: CASSLEGFYEQYF. CDR3 DNA: TGTGCCAGCTCACTCGAGGGTTTCTACGAGCAGTACTTC.

The V and J genes are TRBV5-4 and TRBJ1-6; no reliable D call. CDR1 SGHNT and CDR2 YYREEE come from the germline V gene (reference sequence). This CDR3 comprises 14 residues. Trimming removed 1 base at V and 9 bases at J, with 11 bases between. CDR3 sequence reads: CASSLIAGGSPLHF. DNA of the CDR3: TGTGCCAGCAGCTTGATAGCCGGCGGTTCACCCCTCCACTTT.